Given below is one TCR beta chain in context. This clone appeared once. This receptor's antigen is unknown. The input lacks base qualities; no much larger clone sits a single base away. TCR CDR3 regions were amplified from genomic DNA by multiplex PCR using the deep immunoSEQ assay. Extracted genomic DNA from each cell subset was spread evenly across all wells of several immunoSEQ 96-well plates, with each plate serving as a replicate. For sorted subsets, approximately 190 ng genomic DNA, equal to approximately 30,000 T cell genomes, was loaded into each replicate PCR. Purified libraries were measured with a Qubit 3.0 fluorometer, size-checked on a Bioanalyzer 2100, and measured again with the KAPA Library Quantification kit. A separate single-read 150-cycle Illumina NextSeq 550 flow cell was used to sequence each immunoSEQ 96-well plate. The paper's processing steps were these. Because only junctional sequences without quality scores were contained in the immunoSEQ output, filtering matching that applied to full-length reads could not be performed. Sequences were annotated with PyIR, a Python wrapper for IgBLAST v1.9, using IMGT germline references to assign V/J genes and CDR3. Reads were filtered out if the reads had weak V/J assignments (E-value above 1e-6), no CDR3, stop codons, out-of-frame junctions, or ambiguous translated residues. A V3J clonotype was defined by an identical inferred V gene, J gene, and CDR3 amino acid sequence. Percentage overlap between repertoires was calculated by dividing the number of shared unique clonotypes by the size of the smaller repertoire. Richness of each repertoire was evaluated using RTK rarefaction, the Chao1 estimator, and Recon v2.1 estimates of unobserved clonotypes. Generation probabilities for all TCRbeta clonotypes obtained by the gDNA method from a handful of donors were computed using OLGA. The immuneACCESS repertoire file appears here via TCRdb, limited to in-frame rearrangements. These files lack a portion of the clones; in checked studies, under half of the deficit traces to unresolved V genes, and the cause of the others is not known. The V and J calls and clone size are taken from that table; D and trimming were inferred from the DNA. The sample yields approximately 110,000 clones; approximately 70% were counted once. Jointly, the top ten make up around 25% of the sample.

The donors were healthy, HIV-negative adults with no recently reported acute infections or vaccinations. Only Caucasian adults living in Nashville, Tennessee, USA were represented among the donors. CD8 memory samples were composed of magnetically selected CD45RO+ cells combined with CCR7-negative CD45RA+ effector memory (TemRA) cells. Blood was collected by leukapheresis, and PBMCs were isolated by Ficoll-Histopaque density gradient centrifugation and then cryopreserved in liquid nitrogen vapor phase. Analytical flow cytometry was used to check the purity and quantity of each magnetically sorted T cell population. Genomic DNA was isolated from each sorted fraction and quantified by UV absorbance on a Nanodrop 2000c. This entry belongs to a study of shared clonotypes between healthy human individuals (TCRdb year 2020). General notes on the study: Three men and two women, aged 18 to 49 years, made up the cohort. For each donor, three plates each were used for CD4 naive and CD4 memory, two plates were used for CD8 naive, and one plate was used for CD8 memory. Blood TCR repertoires of several healthy adults were deeply sequenced to estimate repertoire size and the extent of clonotype sharing between individuals. Leukapheresis yielded between about 0.85 and 10 billion PBMCs per donor. To increase sequencing depth and limit assay-specific biases, TCR repertoire library preparation and sequencing were carried out by different laboratories using diverse techniques.

The junction shows trimming of 1 base on V and 6 bases on J, plus 1 base between the germline ends. For CDR1 and CDR2, the germline V gene lists SGHDN and FVKESK. The CDR3 sequence holds 11 residues, the cysteine and phenylalanine included. Left in the record is the CDR3 DNA by itself, 33 bases read in frame from the first base. General conclusions and limits of the study: When a handful of donors were compared, the shared fraction of clonotypes was roughly 5% for naive CD4, around 3.5% for naive CD8, roughly 2.5% for memory CD4, and roughly 0.4% for memory CD8. Incomplete sequencing was indicated by rarefaction of sorted-subset datasets, despite the large sequencing depth. Compared with non-shared clonotypes, clonotypes shared by all four sorted-subset donors had higher generation probabilities. Based on pairwise subsampling, the degree of clonotype sharing among donors was expected to be affected by sequencing depth. Only blood was sampled, and tissue TCR repertoires likely differ from those in blood. Estimated clonotype richness was generally larger for naive than for memory subsets. The small number of donors limited the genetic and exposure-history diversity represented.

The chain was built from TRBV14 and TRBJ2-1; no D segment can be confidently identified. Sequencing was done on a sample of memory CD8+ T cells sorted from blood. Reading the label with the study, this specimen's cell subset or site is: CD45RO+ cells pooled with CCR7-negative TemRA cells. The sequence derives from a woman in her twenties or thirties in good health. The DNA is TGTGCCAGCAGCCAAGTCAATGAGCAGTTCTTC. Its product reads: CASSQVNEQFF.